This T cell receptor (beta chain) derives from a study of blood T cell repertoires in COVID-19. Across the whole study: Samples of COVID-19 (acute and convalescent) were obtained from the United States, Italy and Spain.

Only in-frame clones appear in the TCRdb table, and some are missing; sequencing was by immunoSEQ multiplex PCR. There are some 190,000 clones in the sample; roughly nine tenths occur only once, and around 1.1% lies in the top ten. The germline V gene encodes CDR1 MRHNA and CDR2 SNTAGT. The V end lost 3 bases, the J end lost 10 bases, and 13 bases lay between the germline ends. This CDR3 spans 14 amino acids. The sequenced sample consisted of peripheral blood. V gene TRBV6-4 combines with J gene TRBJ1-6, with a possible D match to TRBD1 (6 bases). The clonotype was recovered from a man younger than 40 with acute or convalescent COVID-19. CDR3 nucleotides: TGTGCCAGCAGTGAGCACAGGGAAGGGTCACCCCTCCACTTT. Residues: CASSEHREGSPLHF.